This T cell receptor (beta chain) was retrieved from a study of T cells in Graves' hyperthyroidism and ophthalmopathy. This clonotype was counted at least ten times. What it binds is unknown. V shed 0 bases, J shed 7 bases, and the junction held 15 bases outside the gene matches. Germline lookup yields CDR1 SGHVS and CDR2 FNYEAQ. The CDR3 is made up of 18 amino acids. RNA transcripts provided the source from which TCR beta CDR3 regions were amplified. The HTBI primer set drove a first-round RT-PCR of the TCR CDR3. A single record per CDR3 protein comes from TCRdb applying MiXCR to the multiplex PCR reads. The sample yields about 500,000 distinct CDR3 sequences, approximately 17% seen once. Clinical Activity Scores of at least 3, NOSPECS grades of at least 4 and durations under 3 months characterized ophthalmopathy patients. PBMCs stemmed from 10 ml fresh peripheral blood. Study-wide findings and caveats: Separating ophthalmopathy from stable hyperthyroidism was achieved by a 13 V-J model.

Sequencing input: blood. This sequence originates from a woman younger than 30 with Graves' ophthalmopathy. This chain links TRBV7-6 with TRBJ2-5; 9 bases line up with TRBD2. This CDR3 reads CASSLAEGLAGIRPTQYF. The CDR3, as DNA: TGTGCCAGCAGCTTAGCGGAGGGGCTAGCGGGGATCCGTCCGACCCAGTACTTC.